This passage covers 11 T cell receptor beta chains from one sample sequenced in a study of blood T cell repertoires in COVID-19. The data were produced by immunoSEQ multiplex PCR, yet TCRdb's version contains in-frame clones alone and is incomplete. The sample carries a few hundred thousand clones, 85% recorded once. The specimen was PBMCs or T cells enriched from blood (not recorded which). These receptors were collected from a man in his forties who had recovered from COVID-19.

This sequence joins TRBV2 and TRBJ2-1; 10 positions match TRBD2. The CDR3 runs to 13 residues. The germline CDR1 and CDR2 sequences are SNHLY and FYNNEI. After removal of 7 bases from V and 8 bases from J, the junction contained 5 bases not matched to a gene. CDR3: CASTVLAGDEQFF. The CDR3 DNA follows: TGTGCCAGCACCGTGCTAGCGGGAGATGAGCAGTTCTTC.

The genes are TRBV11-3 and TRBJ2-7, with D maybe TRBD2 (6 bases). This CDR3 contains 15 residues. Germline CDR1 SGHNT, CDR2 YENEEA. V was cut by 0 bases and J by 5 bases, with 14 bases left in between. The CDR3 DNA sequence: TGTGCCAGCAGCTTAGATCCAGCGGGCAGCGACGAGCAGTACTTC. Translating it yields CASSLDPAGSDEQYF.

This clone appeared a few times. The CDR3 sequence: CASSQEEGARLYGYTF. The DNA for the CDR3 is TGCGCCAGCAGCCAAGAGGAGGGGGCGCGTTTGTATGGCTACACCTTC. The V and J genes are TRBV4-1 and TRBJ1-2; 7 nucleotides align to TRBD1. Germline V gene lookup returns CDR1 MGHRA and CDR2 YSYEKL. The CDR3 runs to 16 residues. The V gene end was trimmed by 0 bases and the J gene end by 5 bases; junction bases not matched to a gene: 9.

The chain uses TRBV5-6 and TRBJ1-1; the match to TRBD1 covers 7 bases. Germline V gene lookup returns CDR1 SGHDT and CDR2 YYEEEE. The CDR3 loop spans 14 amino acids. The V and J ends lost 0 bases and 6 bases, in that order; junction bases with no gene match: 5. As DNA, the CDR3 is TGTGCCAGCAGCTTGGTGGACAGGAGGGCTGAAGCTTTCTTT. Protein sequence: CASSLVDRRAEAFF.

The chain links TRBV24-1 to TRBJ2-2, with 8 bases matching TRBD1. Germline CDR1 reads KGHDR; CDR2 reads SFDVKD. V lost 0 bases and J lost 4; bases outside the gene matches: 3. This CDR3 spans 16 amino acids. The CDR3 coding sequence is TGTGCCACCAGTGATTTGGGCAGGGGGCTCACCGGGGAGCTGTTTTTT. This codes for CATSDLGRGLTGELFF.

This chain joins TRBV29-1 and TRBJ2-4, with 8 bases fitting TRBD1. The CDR3 is 16 amino acids. Losses at the gene ends were 4 bases for V and 7 bases for J; bases not matched to a gene: 15. Germline V gene sequence: CDR1 SQVTM, CDR2 ANQGSEA. The DNA of the CDR3 is TGCAGCGTTGCGCTGGAGGCAGGGGGCGCCGAGAACATTCAGTACTTC. Protein: CSVALEAGGAENIQYF.

This clone was picked up a small number of times. This chain uses TRBV3-1 (or the pseudogene TRBV3-2) with TRBJ1-1; 8 bases fit TRBD1. Germline CDR1 and CDR2: LGHDT and YNNKEL (reference sequence). This CDR3 has 17 amino acids. V lost 2 bases to trimming and J lost 4 bases; unmatched junction nucleotides: 12. CDR3 amino acids: CASSQLRDRWAGTEAFF. In DNA form, the CDR3 reads TGTGCCAGCAGCCAACTCCGGGACAGGTGGGCCGGCACTGAAGCTTTCTTT.

V is TRBV7-9 and J is TRBJ1-6; 8 bases are a match to TRBD1. Germline-derived CDR1 and CDR2 are SEHNR and FQNEAQ (reference sequence). The CDR3 is 16 amino acids. V lost 2 bases to trimming and J lost 5 bases; unmatched junction nucleotides: 5. This CDR3 is CASSLPGTGHNSPLHF. The CDR3 DNA follows: TGTGCCAGCAGCTTACCCGGGACAGGACATAATTCACCCCTCCACTTT.

This clone was detected once. V and J are TRBV6-1 and TRBJ1-2; the match to TRBD1 covers 11 bases. CDR3 length: 18 residues. The junction had 9 bases not matched to a gene; V was cut back by 0 bases and J by 3 bases. Germline V gene sequence: CDR1 MNHNS, CDR2 SASEGT. The CDR3 is CASSEARGTGGPDYGYTF. The DNA of the CDR3 is TGTGCCAGCAGTGAAGCGCGCGGGACAGGGGGTCCCGACTATGGCTACACCTTC.

CDR3 residues: CASSRRGHEQYF. The CDR3 DNA sequence: TGTGCCAGCAGTCGGAGGGGCCACGAGCAGTACTTC. The chain has TRBV27 and TRBJ2-7; D might be TRBD2 (6 bases). CDR1 is MNHEY and CDR2 is SMNVEV in the germline V gene (reference sequence). Between the trimmed V and J ends, which lost 5 bases and 5 bases, there was a span of 10 bases. The CDR3 is 12 amino acids.

The chain links TRBV9 to TRBJ2-3, with 7 bases matching TRBD2. Germline values: CDR1 SGDLS, CDR2 YYNGEE. The CDR3 contains 16 residues. The junction had 7 bases not matched to a gene; V was cut back by 3 bases and J by 0 bases. CDR3 coding DNA: TGTGCCAGCAGCGGGGGGGGGACCGCTAGCACAGATACGCAGTATTTT. This encodes CASSGGGTASTDTQYF.